The 5 T cell receptor beta chains presented below share a single source sample, sequenced in a study of T cell responses to AZD1222 COVID-19 vaccine. Data came from immunoSEQ multiplex PCR; TCRdb stores just in-frame clones and leaves some out. The table records approximately 150,000 clones, roughly 87% of them present only once. Sequenced material: peripheral blood, taken 28 days after the second AZD1222 dose. The origin of the receptors is an adult who received the AZD1222 COVID-19 vaccine.

The chain recombines TRBV6-6 with TRBJ2-5; 11 positions match TRBD2. Per the germline V gene, CDR1 is MNHNY and CDR2 is SVGAGI (reference sequence). The CDR3 consists of 15 residues. Germline trimming cut 6 bases from V and 5 bases from J; bases unmatched to any gene: 8. The CDR3 region has the DNA TGTGCCAGCAGCAAAACTAGCGGGAGAAGTGAGACCCAGTACTTC. Translation: CASSKTSGRSETQYF.

The chain carries TRBV5-6 and TRBJ2-7; D gene uncertain. This CDR3 has 10 residues. Trimming cost V 7 bases and J 3 bases, with 5 bases left between them. Germline V lookup: CDR1 SGHDT, CDR2 YYEEEE. The CDR3 nucleotides are TGTGCCAGCGGCGGCTACGAGCAGTACTTC. Translation: CASGGYEQYF.

This chain joins TRBV6-1 and TRBJ2-5; tentatively, D is TRBD2 (5 bases). Germline CDR1 is MNHNS and CDR2 is SASEGT. V lost 2 bases and J 3 bases, leaving 7 bases between the germline ends. CDR3 length: 13 amino acids. CDR3 sequence: CASSEYGEETQYF. For the CDR3, the DNA is TGTGCCAGCAGTGAATACGGGGAAGAGACCCAGTACTTC.

The V and J genes are TRBV9 and TRBJ1-6, with TRBD1 as a possible D gene (6 bases). Germline CDR1 SGDLS, CDR2 YYNGEE. V lost 3 bases and J 8 bases, leaving 18 bases between the germline ends. The CDR3 is 16 residues long. The CDR3 bases are TGTGCCAGCAGCGAGCGGCTCCCCTCAGGGGATTCACCCCTCCACTTT. It is translated as CASSERLPSGDSPLHF.

The CDR3 nucleotides are TGTGCCTGGAGTGTAGGGCCAGAAGGTCAGCCCCAGCATTTT. Protein: CAWSVGPEGQPQHF. The rearrangement uses TRBV30 and TRBJ1-5; D call uncertain. Trimming pared 0 bases from V and 6 bases from J, leaving 12 bases between. CDR1 and CDR2 (germline): GTSNPN, SVGIG (reference sequence). This CDR3 spans 14 amino acids.